This T cell receptor beta chain was sequenced during a study of OX40 agonist ivuxolimab in advanced cancers. General observations from the study: Averaging showed that CD8+ T cells had more expanded clones than CD4+ did.

From germline, CDR1 is SGDLS and CDR2 YYNGEE. The CDR3 has 12 residues. V was clipped by 3 bases and J by 2 bases, with 2 bases between them. Generated by immunoSEQ multiplex PCR, the TCRdb table keeps only in-frame clones and is missing some. The sample has roughly 61,000 clones; approximately 81% are singletons. Notes on this clone: Its antigen is still unknown.

Sequences were derived from CD4+ or CD8+ T cells sorted from blood, sampled in a trial of the OX40 agonist ivuxolimab. The clonotype originates from an adult with an advanced solid tumor such as melanoma, head and neck, liver or kidney cancer. V and J are TRBV9 and TRBJ2-2, with unresolved D. In nucleotides, the CDR3 is TGTGCCAGCAGCGGCAACACCGGGGAGCTGTTTTTT. This encodes CASSGNTGELFF.